The clone carrying this T cell receptor beta chain was detected many times. What it binds is not known. This sample is part of a study of identical twins. Study conclusions and caveats: Excess twin sharing in beta out-of-frame sequences was weaker.

cDNA molecules carried unique molecular identifiers, and template switching added a universal primer site. Via MiXCR, TCRdb re-called the 5' RACE reads, giving one row per CDR3 protein. The sample lists about 570,000 distinct CDR3 sequences; around 9.6% were seen once. The germline CDR1 and CDR2 sequences are SGHRS and YFSETQ. V lost 0 bases and J 6 bases, leaving 8 bases between the germline ends. This CDR3 is 13 amino acids long. The data also belong to a second study, concerning yellow fever vaccine responses in identical twins.

The V and J genes are TRBV5-1 and TRBJ2-3; no clear D gene. This TCR was recovered from a woman in her late teens or twenties in good health. Sequencing was performed on PBMCs. CDR3 coding DNA: TGCGCCAGCAGCTTGGATACCCACGATACGCAGTATTTT. It specifies CASSLDTHDTQYF.